This TCR beta chain comes out of a study of CD8+ T cells in alopecia areata. Study information: Twice a day, 5 to 10 mg of oral tofacitinib was administered to treated patients. Study findings and constraints: Scalp clonality, along with expanded CD8+ clones among the top 100, was significantly decreased by tofacitinib.

Treatment here: oral pan-JAK inhibitor, 5-10 mg twice daily. This clone has a handful of counts. What it binds is unknown. RNA extraction and reverse transcription yielded cDNA as sequencing template. Clones were read by immunoSEQ multiplex PCR, and TCRdb kept only the in-frame ones, dropping some. The top ten hold 12% of the sample, which has around 100,000 clones, under 60% seen once. V was clipped by 5 bases and J by 4 bases, with 14 bases between them. The germline gives CDR1 SGHTA, CDR2 FQGNSA. This CDR3 is 14 amino acids long. The sequencing used CD8+ T cells sorted from blood, collected at week 24, from a patient treated with tofacitinib. The sequence was collected from a human donor with alopecia areata. The genes are TRBV7-2 and TRBJ1-2, with D possibly TRBD1 on 5 matching bases. CDR3 residues: CASSPTRGVYGYTF. Written as DNA, the CDR3 is TGTGCCAGCAGCCCGACGAGGGGAGTCTATGGCTACACCTTC.